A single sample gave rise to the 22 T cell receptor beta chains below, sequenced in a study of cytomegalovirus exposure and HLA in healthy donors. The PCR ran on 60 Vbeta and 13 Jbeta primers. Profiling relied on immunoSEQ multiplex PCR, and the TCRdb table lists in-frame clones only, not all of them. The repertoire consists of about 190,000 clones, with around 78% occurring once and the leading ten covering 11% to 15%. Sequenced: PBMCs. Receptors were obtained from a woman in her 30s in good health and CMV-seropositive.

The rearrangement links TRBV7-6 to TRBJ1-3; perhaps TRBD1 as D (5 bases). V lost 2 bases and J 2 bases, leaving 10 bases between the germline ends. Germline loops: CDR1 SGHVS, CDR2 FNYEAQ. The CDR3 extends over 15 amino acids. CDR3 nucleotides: TGTGCCAGCAGCTTACTACGGGGGGCTGGAAACACCATATATTTT. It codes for CASSLLRGAGNTIYF.

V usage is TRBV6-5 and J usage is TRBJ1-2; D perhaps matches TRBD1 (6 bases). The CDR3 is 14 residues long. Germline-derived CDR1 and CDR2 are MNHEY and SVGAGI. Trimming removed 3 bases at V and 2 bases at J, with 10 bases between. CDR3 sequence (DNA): TGTGCCAGCAGTTATTCAGACAGGAACTATGGCTACACCTTC. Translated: CASSYSDRNYGYTF.

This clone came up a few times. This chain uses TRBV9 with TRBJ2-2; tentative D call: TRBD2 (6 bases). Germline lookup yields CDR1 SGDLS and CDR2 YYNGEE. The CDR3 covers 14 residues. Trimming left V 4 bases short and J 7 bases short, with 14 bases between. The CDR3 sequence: CASSPHGGIGELFF. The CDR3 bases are TGTGCCAGCAGCCCTCATGGGGGGATCGGGGAGCTGTTTTTT.

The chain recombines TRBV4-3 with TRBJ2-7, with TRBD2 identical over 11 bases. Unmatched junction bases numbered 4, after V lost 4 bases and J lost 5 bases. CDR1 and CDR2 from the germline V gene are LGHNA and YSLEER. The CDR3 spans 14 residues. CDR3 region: CASSPTSGTHEQYF. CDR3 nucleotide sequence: TGCGCCAGCAGCCCGACTAGCGGGACCCACGAGCAGTACTTC.

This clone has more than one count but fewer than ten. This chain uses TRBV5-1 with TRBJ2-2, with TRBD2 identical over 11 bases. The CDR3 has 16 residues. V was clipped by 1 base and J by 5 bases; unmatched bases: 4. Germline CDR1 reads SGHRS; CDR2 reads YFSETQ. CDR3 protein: CASSLLGLAATGELFF. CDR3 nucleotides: TGCGCCAGCAGCTTGTTGGGACTAGCGGCGACCGGGGAGCTGTTTTTT.

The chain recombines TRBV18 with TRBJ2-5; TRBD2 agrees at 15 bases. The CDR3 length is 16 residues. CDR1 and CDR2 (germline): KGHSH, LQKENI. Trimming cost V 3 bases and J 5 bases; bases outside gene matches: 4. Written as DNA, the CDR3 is TGTGCCAGCTCACCGGGACTAGCGGGAGGCTCGGAGACCCAGTACTTC. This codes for CASSPGLAGGSETQYF.

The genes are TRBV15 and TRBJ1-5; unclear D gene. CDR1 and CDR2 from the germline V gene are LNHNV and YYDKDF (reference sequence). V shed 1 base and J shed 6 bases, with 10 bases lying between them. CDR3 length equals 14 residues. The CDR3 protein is CATSRARGGQPQHF. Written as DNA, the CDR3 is TGTGCCACCAGCAGAGCCCGGGGAGGTCAGCCCCAGCATTTT. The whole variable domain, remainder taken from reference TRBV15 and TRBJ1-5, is DAMVIQNPRYQVTQFGKPVTLSCSQTLNHNVMYWYQQKSSQAPKLLFHYYDKDFNNEADTPDNFQSRRPNTSFCFLDIRSPGLGDTAMYLCATSRARGGQPQHFGDGTRLSIL.

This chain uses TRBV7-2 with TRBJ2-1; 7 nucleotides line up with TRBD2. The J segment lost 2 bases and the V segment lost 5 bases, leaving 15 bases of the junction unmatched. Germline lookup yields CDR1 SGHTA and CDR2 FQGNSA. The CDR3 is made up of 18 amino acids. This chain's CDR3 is CASSPWGGPPSPYNEQFF. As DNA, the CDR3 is TGTGCCAGCAGCCCATGGGGGGGTCCTCCTTCCCCCTACAATGAGCAGTTCTTC.

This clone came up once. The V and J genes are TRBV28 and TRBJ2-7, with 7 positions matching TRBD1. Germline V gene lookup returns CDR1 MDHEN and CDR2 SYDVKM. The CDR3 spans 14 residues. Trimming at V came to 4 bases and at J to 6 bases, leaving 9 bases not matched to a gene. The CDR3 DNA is TGTGCCAGCAGTTCGAAAGAACACAGGGGCGAGCAGTACTTC. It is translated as CASSSKEHRGEQYF.

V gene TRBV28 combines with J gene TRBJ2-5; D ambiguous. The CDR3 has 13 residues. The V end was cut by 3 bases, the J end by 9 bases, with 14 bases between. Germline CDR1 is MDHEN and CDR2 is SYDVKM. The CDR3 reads CASSFALSVAQYF. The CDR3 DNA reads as TGTGCCAGCAGTTTTGCTTTGTCGGTGGCCCAGTACTTC.

CDR3 sequence reads: CASSLEGGSSANVLTF. CDR3 nucleotide sequence: TGTGCCAGCAGCTTGGAAGGGGGATCCTCGGCCAACGTCCTGACTTTC. V and J are TRBV5-6 and TRBJ2-6; perhaps TRBD1 as D (6 bases). The germline V and J ends were trimmed by 0 bases and 6 bases, with 13 bases remaining between them. CDR1 SGHDT and CDR2 YYEEEE come from the germline V gene. This CDR3 has 16 amino acids.

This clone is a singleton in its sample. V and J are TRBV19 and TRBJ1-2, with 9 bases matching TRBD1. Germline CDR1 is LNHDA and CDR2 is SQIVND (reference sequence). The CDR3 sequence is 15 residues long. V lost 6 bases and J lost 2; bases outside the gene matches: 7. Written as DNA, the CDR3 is TGTGCCAGTAGCCGGGGACAGGGATTAAACTATGGCTACACCTTC. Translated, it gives CASSRGQGLNYGYTF.

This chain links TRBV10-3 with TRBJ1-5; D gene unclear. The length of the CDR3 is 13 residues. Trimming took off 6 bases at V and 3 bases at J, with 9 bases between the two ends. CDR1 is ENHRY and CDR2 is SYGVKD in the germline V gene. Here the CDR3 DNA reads TGTGCCATCAGGGCGGGAGTCAATCAGCCCCAGCATTTT. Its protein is CAIRAGVNQPQHF.

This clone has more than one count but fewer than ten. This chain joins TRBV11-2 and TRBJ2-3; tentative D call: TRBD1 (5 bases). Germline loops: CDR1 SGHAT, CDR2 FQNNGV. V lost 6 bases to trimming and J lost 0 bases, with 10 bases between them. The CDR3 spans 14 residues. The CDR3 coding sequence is TGTGCCAGCAGTAAGGGGTACAGCACAGATACGCAGTATTTT. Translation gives CASSKGYSTDTQYF.

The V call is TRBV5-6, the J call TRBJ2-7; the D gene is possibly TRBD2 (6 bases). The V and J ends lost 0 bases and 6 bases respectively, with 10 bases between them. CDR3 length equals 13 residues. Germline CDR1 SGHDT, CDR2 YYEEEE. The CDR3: CASSLVREAEQYF. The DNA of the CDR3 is TGTGCCAGCAGCTTGGTAAGGGAGGCCGAGCAGTACTTC. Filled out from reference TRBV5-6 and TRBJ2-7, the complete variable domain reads DAGVTQSPTHLIKTRGQQVTLRCSPKSGHDTVSWYQQALGQGPQFIFQYYEEEERQRGNFPDRFSGHQFPNYSSELNVNALLLGDSALYLCASSLVREAEQYFGPGTRLTVT.

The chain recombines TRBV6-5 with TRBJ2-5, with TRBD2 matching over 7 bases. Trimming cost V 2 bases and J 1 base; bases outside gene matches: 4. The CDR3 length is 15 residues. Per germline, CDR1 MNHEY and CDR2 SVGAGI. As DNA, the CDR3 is TGTGCCAGCAGTTACCGCGGGAGTCCCCAAGAGACCCAGTACTTC. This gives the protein CASSYRGSPQETQYF.

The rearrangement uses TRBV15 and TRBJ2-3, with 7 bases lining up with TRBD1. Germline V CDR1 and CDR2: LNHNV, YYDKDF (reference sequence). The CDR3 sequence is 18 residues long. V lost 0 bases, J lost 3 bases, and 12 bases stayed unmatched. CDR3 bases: TGTGCCACCAGCAGAGATCCCCTACAGGGGTTTAATACAGATACGCAGTATTTT. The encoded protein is CATSRDPLQGFNTDTQYF.

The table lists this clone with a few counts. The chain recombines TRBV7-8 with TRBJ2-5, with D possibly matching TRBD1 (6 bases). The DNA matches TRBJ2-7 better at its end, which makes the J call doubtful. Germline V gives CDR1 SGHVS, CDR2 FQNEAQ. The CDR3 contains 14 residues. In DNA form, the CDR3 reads TGTGCCAGCAGCCGAGGACACAGGGACTACGAGCAGTACTTC. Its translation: CASSRGHRDYEQYF.

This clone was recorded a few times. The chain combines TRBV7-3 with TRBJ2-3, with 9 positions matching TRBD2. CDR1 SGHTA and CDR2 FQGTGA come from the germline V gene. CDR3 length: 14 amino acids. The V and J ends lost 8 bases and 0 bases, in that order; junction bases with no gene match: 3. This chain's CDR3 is CASALAGSTDTQYF. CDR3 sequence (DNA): TGTGCCAGCGCCCTAGCGGGAAGCACAGATACGCAGTATTTT.

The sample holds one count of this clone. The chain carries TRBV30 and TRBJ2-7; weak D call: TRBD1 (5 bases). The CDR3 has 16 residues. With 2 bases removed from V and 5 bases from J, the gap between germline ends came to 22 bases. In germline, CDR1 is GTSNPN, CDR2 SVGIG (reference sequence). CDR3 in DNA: TGTGCCTGGAGTTTCAAAGACCAGGGTATAAGACACGAGCAGTACTTC. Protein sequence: CAWSFKDQGIRHEQYF.

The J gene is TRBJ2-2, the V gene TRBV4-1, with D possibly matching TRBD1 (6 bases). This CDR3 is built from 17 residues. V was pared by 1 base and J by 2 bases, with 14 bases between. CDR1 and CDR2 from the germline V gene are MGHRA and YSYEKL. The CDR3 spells CASSQAPNRANTGELFF. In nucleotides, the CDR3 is TGCGCCAGCAGCCAAGCCCCTAACAGGGCCAACACCGGGGAGCTGTTTTTT.

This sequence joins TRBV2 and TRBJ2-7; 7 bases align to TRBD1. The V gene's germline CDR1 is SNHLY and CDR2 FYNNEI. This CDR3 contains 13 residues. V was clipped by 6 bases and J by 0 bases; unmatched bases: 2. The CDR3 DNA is TGTGCCAGCAGAGGGGACAGCTCCTACGAGCAGTACTTC. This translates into CASRGDSSYEQYF.